This T cell receptor beta chain emerged from a study of OX40 agonist ivuxolimab in advanced cancers. Study-wide background: Participants could have had prior anti-PD-1, anti-PD-L1 or anti-CTLA-4 therapy, and around 40% had some.

The ends were cut back, 3 bases at V and 6 bases at J, with 19 bases in the middle. The CDR3 is made up of 15 amino acids. Germline V gene data show CDR1 as SGHDT and CDR2 as YYEEEE. Profiled with immunoSEQ multiplex PCR; TCRdb holds only in-frame clones, not every one. The table shows about 79,000 clones, with around 94% occurring only once. This specimen consisted of CD4+ or CD8+ T cells sorted from blood, obtained in a trial of the OX40 agonist ivuxolimab. V gene TRBV5-6 combines with J gene TRBJ2-7, with D maybe TRBD2 (5 bases). This sequence was found in an adult with an advanced solid tumor such as melanoma, head and neck, liver or kidney cancer. CDR3 region: CASSSGVAPWLEQYF. The CDR3, as DNA: TGTGCCAGCAGCTCCGGGGTTGCTCCCTGGCTCGAGCAGTACTTC. The entire variable domain, with the rest obtained from reference TRBV5-6 and TRBJ2-7, is as follows: DAGVTQSPTHLIKTRGQQVTLRCSPKSGHDTVSWYQQALGQGPQFIFQYYEEEERQRGNFPDRFSGHQFPNYSSELNVNALLLGDSALYLCASSSGVAPWLEQYFGPGTRLTVT.